This T cell receptor (beta chain) derives from a study of T cell clonality in common variable immunodeficiency. This clone has at least ten counts. The read is 3 residues too short to cover the CDR3 end, so that end is filled in from the germline J gene. Germline V CDR1 and CDR2: SNHLY, FYNNEI. V shed 6 bases and J 4 bases; nucleotides not matched to a gene: 4. This CDR3 region has 14 residues. The assay was immunoSEQ multiplex PCR, and TCRdb's table has in-frame clones only and misses some. The sample contains 30,000 to 35,000 clones, none of them singletons. The V call is TRBV2, the J call TRBJ2-5; 11 bases match TRBD1. This TCR derives from a person aged 18 to 75 in good health. The sequenced material came from peripheral blood mononuclear cells. Incomplete CDR3 DNA: TGTGCCAGCAGCTCCGGGACAGGGGGAGAGACC. It codes for CASSSGTGGET. The CDR3 as a whole reads CASSSGTGGETQYF.